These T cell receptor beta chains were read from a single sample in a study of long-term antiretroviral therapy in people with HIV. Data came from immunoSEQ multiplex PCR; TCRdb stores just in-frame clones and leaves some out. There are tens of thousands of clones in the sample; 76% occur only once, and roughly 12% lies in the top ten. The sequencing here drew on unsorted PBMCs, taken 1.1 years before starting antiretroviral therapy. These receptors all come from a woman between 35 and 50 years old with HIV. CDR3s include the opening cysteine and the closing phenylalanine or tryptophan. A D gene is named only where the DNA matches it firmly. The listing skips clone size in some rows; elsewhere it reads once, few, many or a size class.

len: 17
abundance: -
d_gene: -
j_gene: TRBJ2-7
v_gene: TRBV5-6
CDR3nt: TGTGCCAGCAGCTTGTCTTTCTCGCAGGGCCTCCACTACGAGCAGTACTTC
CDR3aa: CASSLSFSQGLHYEQYF

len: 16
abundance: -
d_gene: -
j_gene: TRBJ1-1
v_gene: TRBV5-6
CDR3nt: TGTGCCAGCAGCTTGGGTCTGAGGGAGCGGACGACTGAAGCTTTCTTT
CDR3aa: CASSLGLRERTTEAFF

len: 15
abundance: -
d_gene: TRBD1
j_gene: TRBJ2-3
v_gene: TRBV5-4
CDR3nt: TGTGCCAGCAGCGCGGGACAGGGCGCACCGGATACGCAGTATTTT
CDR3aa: CASSAGQGAPDTQYF

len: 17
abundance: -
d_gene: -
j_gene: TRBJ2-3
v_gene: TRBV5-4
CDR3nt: TGTGCCAGCAGCTTGGCCTCGGGCAGCCTGAGGACAGATACGCAGTATTTT
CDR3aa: CASSLASGSLRTDTQYF

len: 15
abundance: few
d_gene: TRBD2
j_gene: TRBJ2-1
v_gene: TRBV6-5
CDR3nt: TGTGCCAGCAGTTTTGTAGCGGGAGGGATGGATGAGCAGTTCTTC
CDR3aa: CASSFVAGGMDEQFF

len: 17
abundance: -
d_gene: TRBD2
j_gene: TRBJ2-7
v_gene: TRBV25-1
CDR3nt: TGTGCCAGCAGTGAAAGTTTGGGGACTAGCGGGAGGTACGAGCAGTACTTC
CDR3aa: CASSESLGTSGRYEQYF

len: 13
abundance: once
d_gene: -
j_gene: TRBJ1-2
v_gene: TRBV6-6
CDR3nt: TGTGCCAGCAGTTACATGGAGGGATCCGGCTACACCTTC
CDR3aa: CASSYMEGSGYTF

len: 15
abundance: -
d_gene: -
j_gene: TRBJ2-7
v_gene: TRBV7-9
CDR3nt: TGTGCCAGCAGCTTAGATTCCAGGGTCGGGGGCGAGCAGTACTTC
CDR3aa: CASSLDSRVGGEQYF

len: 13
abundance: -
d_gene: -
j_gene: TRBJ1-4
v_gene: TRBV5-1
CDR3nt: TGCGCCAGCAGCGCGGACCCCAATGAAAAACTGTTTTTT
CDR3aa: CASSADPNEKLFF

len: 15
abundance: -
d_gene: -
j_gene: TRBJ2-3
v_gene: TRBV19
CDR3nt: TGTGCCAGTAGTATCCCTCACGCAGGGGCAGATACGCAGTATTTT
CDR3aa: CASSIPHAGADTQYF

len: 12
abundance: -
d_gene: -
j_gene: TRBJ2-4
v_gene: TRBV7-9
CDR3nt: TGTGCCAGCAGCGCCTCGGGCTGGAACGTGTACTTC
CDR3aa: CASSASGWNVYF

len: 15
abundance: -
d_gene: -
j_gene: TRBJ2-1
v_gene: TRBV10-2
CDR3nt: TGCGCCAGCAGTGAGTCGTATTGGGGCCCCAATGAGCAGTTCTTC
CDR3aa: CASSESYWGPNEQFF

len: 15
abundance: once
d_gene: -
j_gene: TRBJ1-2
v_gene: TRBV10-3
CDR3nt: TGTGCCATCACCGCCAATCAGGGGCCCTTCTATGGCTACACCTTC
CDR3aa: CAITANQGPFYGYTF

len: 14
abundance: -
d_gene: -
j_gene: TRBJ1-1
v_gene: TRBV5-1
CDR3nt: TGCGCCAGCAGCTTGAGGCAGGGATGGACTGAAGCTTTCTTT
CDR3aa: CASSLRQGWTEAFF

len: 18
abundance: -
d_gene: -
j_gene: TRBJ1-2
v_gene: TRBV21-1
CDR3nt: TGTGCCAGCAGCAAAAGTAACCAATTTCGGACAGAAAACTATGGCTACACCTTC
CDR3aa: CASSKSNQFRTENYGYTF

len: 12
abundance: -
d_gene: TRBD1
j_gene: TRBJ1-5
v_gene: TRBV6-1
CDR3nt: TGTGCCAGCGGACAGGGGTCTCAGCCCCAGCATTTT
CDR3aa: CASGQGSQPQHF

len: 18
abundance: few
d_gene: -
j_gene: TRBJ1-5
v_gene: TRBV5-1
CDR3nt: TGCGCCAGCAGCTTGTGGCCAGGTACTGTTTCTGTGAATCAGCCCCAGCATTTT
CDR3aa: CASSLWPGTVSVNQPQHF

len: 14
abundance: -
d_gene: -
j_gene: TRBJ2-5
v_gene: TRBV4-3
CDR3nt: TGCGCCAGCAGCCAAGATCCGTACCAAGAGACCCAGTACTTC
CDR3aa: CASSQDPYQETQYF

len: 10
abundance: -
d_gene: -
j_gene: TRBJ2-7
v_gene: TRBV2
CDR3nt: TGTGCCAGCAGTTCCGGTGTGCAGTACTTC
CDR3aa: CASSSGVQYF

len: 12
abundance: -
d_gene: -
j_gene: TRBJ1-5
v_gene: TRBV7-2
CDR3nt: TGTGCCAGCAGCTTGATAAATCAGCCCCAGCATTTT
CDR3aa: CASSLINQPQHF

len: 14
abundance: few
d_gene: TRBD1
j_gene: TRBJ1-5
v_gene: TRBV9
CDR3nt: TGTGCCAGCAGCGGACAGGGTTCCAATCAGCCCCAGCATTTT
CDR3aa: CASSGQGSNQPQHF

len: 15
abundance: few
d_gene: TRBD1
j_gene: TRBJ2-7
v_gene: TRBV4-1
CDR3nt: TGCGCCAGCAGCCGGTCGACAGGGACCACCTACGAGCAGTACTTC
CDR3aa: CASSRSTGTTYEQYF

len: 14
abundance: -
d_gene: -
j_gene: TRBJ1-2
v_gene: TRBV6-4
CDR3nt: TGTGCCAGCAGTGAGACTCACTCCGTTGGTGGCTACACCTTC
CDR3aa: CASSETHSVGGYTF

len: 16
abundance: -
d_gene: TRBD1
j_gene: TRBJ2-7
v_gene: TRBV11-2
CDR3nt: TGTGCCAGCAGCTTAGGCGAATTTCAGGGGGACTACGAGCAGTACTTC
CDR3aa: CASSLGEFQGDYEQYF

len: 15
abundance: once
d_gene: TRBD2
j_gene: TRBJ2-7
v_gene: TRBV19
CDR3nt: TGTGCCAGTAGTGCATCGACTAGCGGGAGTCCCGAGCAGTACTTC
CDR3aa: CASSASTSGSPEQYF

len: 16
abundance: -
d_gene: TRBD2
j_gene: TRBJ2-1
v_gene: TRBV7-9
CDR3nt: TGTGCCAGCAGCTTAGCCCTAGCGGGAACCTACAATGAGCAGTTCTTC
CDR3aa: CASSLALAGTYNEQFF

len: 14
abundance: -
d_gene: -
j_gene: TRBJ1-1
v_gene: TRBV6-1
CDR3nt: TGTGCCAGCAGTACACAGACCAGAGGCACTGAAGCTTTCTTT
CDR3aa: CASSTQTRGTEAFF

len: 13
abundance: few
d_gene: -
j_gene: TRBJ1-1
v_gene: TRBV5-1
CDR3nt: TGCGCCAGCAGCTACGCCGGGGAAGGTGAAGCTTTCTTT
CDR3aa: CASSYAGEGEAFF

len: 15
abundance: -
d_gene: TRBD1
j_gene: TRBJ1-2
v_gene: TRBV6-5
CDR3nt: TGTGCCAGCAGTTACTCGGGACAGGGGAGCTATGGCTACACCTTC
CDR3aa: CASSYSGQGSYGYTF

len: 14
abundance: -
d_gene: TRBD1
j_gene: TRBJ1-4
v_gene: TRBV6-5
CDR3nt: TGTGCCAGCAGTCGGGACAGGGTAACTGAAAAACTGTTTTTT
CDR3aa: CASSRDRVTEKLFF

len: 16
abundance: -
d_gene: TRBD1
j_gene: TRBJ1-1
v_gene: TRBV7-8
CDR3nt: TGTGCCAGCAGCTTAAGGAGGGGGCTAGGGAACACTGAAGCTTTCTTT
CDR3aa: CASSLRRGLGNTEAFF

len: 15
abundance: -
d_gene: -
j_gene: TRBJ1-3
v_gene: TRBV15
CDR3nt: TGTGCCACCTCTCCCACAGCACAAGTCGGAAACACCATATATTTT
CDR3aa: CATSPTAQVGNTIYF

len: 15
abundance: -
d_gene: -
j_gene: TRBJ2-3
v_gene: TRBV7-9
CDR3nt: TGTGCCAGCGAGCTTAGCGGTTTGTCGGGAGATACGCAGTATTTT
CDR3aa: CASELSGLSGDTQYF

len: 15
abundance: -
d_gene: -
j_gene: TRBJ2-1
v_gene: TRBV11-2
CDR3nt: TGTGCCAGCAGCTTTGAAGGGGGCTCCTACAATGAGCAGTTCTTC
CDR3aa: CASSFEGGSYNEQFF

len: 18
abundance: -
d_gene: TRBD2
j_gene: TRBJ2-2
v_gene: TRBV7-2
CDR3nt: TGTGCCAGCAGCTTAGATCTAGCGGGAGCCCTAAACACCGGGGAGCTGTTTTTT
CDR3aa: CASSLDLAGALNTGELFF

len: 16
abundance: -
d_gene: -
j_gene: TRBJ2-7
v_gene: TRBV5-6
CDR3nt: TGTGCCAGCAGCTTGTGGATTGGGAAGACTACCTACGAGCAGTACTTC
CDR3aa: CASSLWIGKTTYEQYF

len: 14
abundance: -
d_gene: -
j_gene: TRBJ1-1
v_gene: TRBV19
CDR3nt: TGTGCCAGTAGTATAGATGTAACCTACACTGAAGCTTTCTTT
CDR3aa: CASSIDVTYTEAFF

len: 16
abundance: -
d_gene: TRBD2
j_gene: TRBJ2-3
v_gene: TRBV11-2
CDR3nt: TGTGCCAGCAGCGGGACTAGCGGGAGGTTCACAGATACGCAGTATTTT
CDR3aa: CASSGTSGRFTDTQYF

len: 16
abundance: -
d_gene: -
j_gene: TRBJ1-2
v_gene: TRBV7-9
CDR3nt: TGTGCCAGCAGCTTAACCGCCTCCCTAACTAACTATGGCTACACCTTC
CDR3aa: CASSLTASLTNYGYTF

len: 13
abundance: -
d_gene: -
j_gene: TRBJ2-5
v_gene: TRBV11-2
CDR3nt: TGTGCCAGCAGCTCCCCCGCCCAAGAGACCCAGTACTTC
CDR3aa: CASSSPAQETQYF

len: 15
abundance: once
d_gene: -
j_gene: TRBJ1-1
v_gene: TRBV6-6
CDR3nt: TGTGCCAGCAGTTACTCGTTTCTGTTGAACACTGAAGCTTTCTTT
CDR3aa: CASSYSFLLNTEAFF

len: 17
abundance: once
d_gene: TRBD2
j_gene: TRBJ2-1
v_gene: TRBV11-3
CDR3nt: TGTGCCAGCAGCTTATGGTCTAGCGGGGGGACCCTCAATGAGCAGTTCTTC
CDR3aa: CASSLWSSGGTLNEQFF

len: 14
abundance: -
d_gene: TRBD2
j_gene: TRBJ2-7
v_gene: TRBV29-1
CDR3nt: TGCAGCGTCGAAGGACTAGCGGGTTCCTACGAGCAGTACTTC
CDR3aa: CSVEGLAGSYEQYF

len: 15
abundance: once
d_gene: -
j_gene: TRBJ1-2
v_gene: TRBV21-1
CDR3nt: TGTGCCAGCAGCAAAGGGACAGTTTCTAACTATGGCTACACCTTC
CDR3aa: CASSKGTVSNYGYTF

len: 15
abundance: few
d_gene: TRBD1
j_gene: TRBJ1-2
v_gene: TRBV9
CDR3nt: TGTGCCAGCAGCGGGTACAGGGGGCGCGACTATGGCTACACCTTC
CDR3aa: CASSGYRGRDYGYTF

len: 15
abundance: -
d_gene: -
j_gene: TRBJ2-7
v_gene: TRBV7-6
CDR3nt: TGTGCCAGCAGCTTAGAAGGGGACCACGCATACGAGCAGTACTTC
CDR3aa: CASSLEGDHAYEQYF

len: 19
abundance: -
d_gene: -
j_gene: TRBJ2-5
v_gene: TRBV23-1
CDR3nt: TGCGCCAGCAGTCCACCTTCCGGGACTGAAGATTATGGGCGGGAGACCCAGTACTTC
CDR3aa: CASSPPSGTEDYGRETQYF

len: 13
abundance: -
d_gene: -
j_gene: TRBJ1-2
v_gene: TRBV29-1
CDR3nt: TGCAGCGTTGAATGGGAGGCCGGGTATGGCTACACCTTC
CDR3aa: CSVEWEAGYGYTF

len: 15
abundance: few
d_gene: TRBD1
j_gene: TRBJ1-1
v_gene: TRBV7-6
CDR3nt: TGTGCCAGCAGCTCACAGGGGGCGCAAGGGACTGAAGCTTTCTTT
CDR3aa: CASSSQGAQGTEAFF

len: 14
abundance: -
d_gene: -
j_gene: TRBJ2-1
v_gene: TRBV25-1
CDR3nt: TGTGCCAGCAGTGAGACAGTCTCCTACAATGAGCAGTTCTTC
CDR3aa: CASSETVSYNEQFF

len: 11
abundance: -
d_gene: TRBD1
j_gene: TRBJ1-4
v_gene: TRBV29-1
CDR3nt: TGCAGCGTTGCGCAGGGGGCTGGGCTGTTTTTT
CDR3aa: CSVAQGAGLFF

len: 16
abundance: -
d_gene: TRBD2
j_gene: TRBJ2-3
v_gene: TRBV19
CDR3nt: TGTGCCAGTAGTTTCGGCGGGGGGGCCTTGTCAGATACGCAGTATTTT
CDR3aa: CASSFGGGALSDTQYF

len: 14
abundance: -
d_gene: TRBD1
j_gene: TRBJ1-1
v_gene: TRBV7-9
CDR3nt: TGTGCCAGCAGCTTGCCGACAGGGTACACTGAAGCTTTCTTT
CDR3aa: CASSLPTGYTEAFF

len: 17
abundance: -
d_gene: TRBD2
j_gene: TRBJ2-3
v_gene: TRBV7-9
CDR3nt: TGTGCCAGCAGCATAGCCACGGGACTAGTGGGCCGAGATACGCAGTATTTT
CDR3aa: CASSIATGLVGRDTQYF

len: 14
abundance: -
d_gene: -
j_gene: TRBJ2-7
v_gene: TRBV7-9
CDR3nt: TGTGCCAGCAGCTTAGTGAGGGGAACCTACGAGCAGTACTTC
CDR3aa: CASSLVRGTYEQYF